A single sample gave rise to the 32 T cell receptor beta chains below, sequenced in a study of blood T cells in healthy people across ages. It was with a sample-barcoded 5' primer and a J-beta primer mix that a second PCR of roughly 6 to 12 cycles was run. In TCRdb, the 5' RACE reads were re-called with MiXCR into one record per CDR3 protein. The sample includes some 1.4 million distinct CDR3 sequences, roughly 40% of them seen just once. Source material: blood. Every receptor here comes from a woman aged 18-29 years in good health.

The rearrangement uses TRBV6-4 and TRBJ2-1, with D possibly TRBD2 on 5 matching bases. The CDR3 runs 15 residues. Germline loops: CDR1 MRHNA, CDR2 SNTAGT. The V and J ends lost 8 bases and 3 bases respectively, with 17 bases between them. This CDR3 reads CASSSRGGIYNEQFF. CDR3 DNA: TGTGCCAGCTCGTCTCGGGGTGGAATCTACAATGAGCAGTTCTTC.

This clonotype was seen only a few times. The J gene is TRBJ2-1, the V gene TRBV3-1; D tentatively reads TRBD1 or TRBD2 (5 bases each). Germline assignment: CDR1 LGHDT and CDR2 YNNKEL (reference sequence). V lost 6 bases and J 6 bases, leaving 15 bases between the germline ends. CDR3 size: 14 residues. The CDR3 loop is CASSHRRASNEQFF. CDR3 coding DNA: TGTGCCAGCAGTCACAGGCGGGCGAGCAATGAGCAGTTCTTC.

The chain recombines TRBV6-6 with TRBJ2-5, with TRBD2 matching over 9 bases. The V segment lost 2 bases and the J segment 5 bases; nucleotides outside the gene matches: 9. This CDR3 spans 16 amino acids. CDR1 is MNHNY, CDR2 SVGAGI, per germline (reference sequence). CDR3 residues: CASSYRSGGGVETQYF. The CDR3 coding sequence is TGTGCCAGCAGTTACCGTAGCGGGGGAGGCGTGGAGACCCAGTACTTC.

This clonotype was observed a handful of times. The gene calls are TRBV4-1 and TRBJ1-2, with D tentatively TRBD1 (5 bases). CDR3 length: 16 amino acids. The V end was cut by 2 bases, the J end by 3 bases, with 16 bases between. The germline V gene encodes CDR1 MGHRA and CDR2 YSYEKL. The CDR3 loop reads CASSQPTRTRDYGYTF. DNA of the CDR3: TGCGCCAGCAGCCAACCCACAAGGACACGGGACTATGGCTACACCTTC.

The genes are TRBV29-1 and TRBJ2-3, with a tentative D call TRBD2 (6 bases). The length of the CDR3 is 21 residues. Germline loops: CDR1 SQVTM, CDR2 ANQGSEA. V was pared by 3 bases and J by 0 bases, with 31 bases between. In nucleotides, the CDR3 is TGCAGCGTTGATCGGGGGAGTACGGGTACAGAAACAGGTCTAAGCACAGATACGCAGTATTTT. Translation: CSVDRGSTGTETGLSTDTQYF.

The chain links TRBV21-1 to TRBJ2-7; the table's TRBD1 call for D was not verified on the DNA. The J call may be incorrect, as the DNA end agrees better with TRBJ2-4. TRBV21-1 is termed a pseudogene. CDR3 length equals 15 residues. The CDR3: CASSPVILGESIQYF. The CDR3 DNA is TGTGCCAGCAGCCCTGTCATATTGGGGGAAAGCATTCAGTACTTC.

This clonotype was counted only a few times. The J gene is TRBJ2-1, the V gene TRBV10-3; D not certain. The J call may be faulty, since TRBJ2-7 better matches the DNA end. The CDR3 runs 12 residues. Germline V gene sequence: CDR1 ENHRY, CDR2 SYGVKD. The chain's CDR3 is CALSPSGNEQYF. CDR3 DNA: TGTGCCCTCTCCCCCTCGGGTAATGAGCAGTACTTC.

The chain recombines TRBV29-1 with TRBJ2-5, with D unresolved. The CDR3 has 12 residues. Germline CDR1 and CDR2: SQVTM and ANQGSEA. Trimming removed 3 bases from V and 2 bases from J, with 7 bases in between. The DNA for the CDR3 is TGCAGCGTTGATCTGGTTCAAGAGACCCAGTACTTC. Translation: CSVDLVQETQYF.

This clonotype was observed once. This sequence joins TRBV7-2 and TRBJ2-5; 9 nucleotides agree with TRBD2. Germline CDR1 and CDR2: SGHTA and FQGNSA. The CDR3 runs to 16 residues. With V trimmed by 1 base and J by 4 bases, 7 bases remained unmatched. The CDR3 protein is CASSLEDSGRGETQYF. The CDR3 DNA reads TGTGCCAGCAGCTTAGAAGATAGCGGGAGAGGAGAGACCCAGTACTTC.

The V and J genes are TRBV4-2 and TRBJ1-2; D remains unclear. V gave up 0 bases and J gave up 4 bases, with 15 bases separating them. There are 16 residues in the CDR3. Germline assignment: CDR1 LGHNA and CDR2 YNFKEQ. DNA of the CDR3: TGTGCCAGCAGCCAAGATTTTTCTTCTAAGGCCTATGGCTACACCTTC. This gives the protein CASSQDFSSKAYGYTF.

V and J are TRBV20-1 and TRBJ1-2, with 7 bases identical to TRBD1. The trim removed 5 bases at V and 10 bases at J, leaving 10 bases unmatched. CDR1 is DFQATT, CDR2 SNEGSKA, per germline (reference sequence). The CDR3 covers 12 residues. CDR3 sequence: CSAQTGPWDYTF. CDR3 nucleotide sequence: TGCAGTGCTCAGACAGGGCCCTGGGACTACACCTTC.

Comments on this clonotype: Germline is not matched at one junction end, which may reflect a read error. This chain links TRBV12-3 or TRBV12-4 with TRBJ2-1, with 7 bases identical to TRBD2. CDR3 length: 16 amino acids. Written as DNA, the CDR3 is TGTGCCAGCAGTTTTCGGGTGGGGGGAGGGTACAAGGAGCAGTTCTTC. It is translated as CASSFRVGGGYKEQFF.

This clonotype was observed a few times. The genes are TRBV4-2 and TRBJ1-3; D is possibly TRBD1 (5 bases). V lost 0 bases and J lost 7, with 16 bases in between. The CDR3 sequence is 16 residues long. Germline CDR1 and CDR2: LGHNA and YNFKEQ. CDR3 DNA sequence: TGTGCCAGCAGCCAAGATCGGGGTGGGGCATTCAACACCATATATTTT. Protein: CASSQDRGGAFNTIYF.

The rearrangement links TRBV27 to TRBJ2-5; 7 positions agree with TRBD2. The length of the CDR3 is 16 residues. Trimming at V came to 3 bases and at J to 5 bases, leaving 12 bases not matched to a gene. Germline V lookup: CDR1 MNHEY, CDR2 SMNVEV (reference sequence). The CDR3: CASSFHERGLQETQYF. The CDR3 coding sequence is TGTGCCAGCAGTTTCCACGAGCGGGGTTTACAGGAGACCCAGTACTTC.

On this clonotype: A clone one base away is much larger, so this may be a read error. The CDR3 nucleotides read TGTGTCAGCAGCTTTTCATACTCGGGCCCCACCTACAATGAGCAGTTCTTC. Protein product: CVSSFSYSGPTYNEQFF. This rearrangement joins TRBV7-8 to TRBJ2-1; D is unclear. Looked up from germline, CDR1 is SGHVS and CDR2 is FQNEAQ. This CDR3 has 17 amino acids.

The chain recombines TRBV12-3 or TRBV12-4 with TRBJ1-2; 8 nucleotides match TRBD1. The CDR3 contains 14 residues. The ends lost 2 bases at V and 6 bases at J; junction bases unmatched: 5. CDR3: CASSLLDRGNGYTF. CDR3 sequence (DNA): TGTGCCAGCAGTTTACTCGACAGGGGCAATGGCTACACCTTC.

The V gene is TRBV5-1, the J gene TRBJ2-1; TRBD2 is a possible D gene (6 bases). Per germline, CDR1 SGHRS and CDR2 YFSETQ. Trimming stripped 3 bases from V and 3 bases from J, with 16 bases between. CDR3 size: 16 residues. The CDR3 region has the DNA TGCGCCAGCAGCTGGCCCGGGACTGGATACTACAATGAGCAGTTCTTC. This gives the protein CASSWPGTGYYNEQFF.

The chain combines TRBV20-1 with TRBJ1-1, with a tentative D call TRBD1 (6 bases). This CDR3 spans 13 amino acids. CDR1 and CDR2 from the germline V gene are DFQATT and SNEGSKA (reference sequence). V shed 5 bases and J shed 5 bases, with 15 bases lying between them. The CDR3 loop reads CSAPDTGRTEAFF. The CDR3 DNA is TGCAGTGCTCCAGATACAGGGCGGACTGAAGCTTTCTTT.

This clonotype appeared a few times. The chain recombines TRBV24-1 with TRBJ1-2; a weak D match, TRBD1 (6 bases). Trimming took off 0 bases at V and 2 bases at J, with 6 bases between the two ends. Germline loops: CDR1 KGHDR, CDR2 SFDVKD. This CDR3 spans 14 amino acids. The CDR3 region has the DNA TGTGCCACCAGTGATTTGACAGGGAACTATGGCTACACCTTC. It specifies CATSDLTGNYGYTF.

V gene TRBV7-2 combines with J gene TRBJ2-5; D not resolved. Trimming took off 6 bases at V and 0 bases at J, with 14 bases between the two ends. Germline V gives CDR1 SGHTA, CDR2 FQGNSA. The CDR3 is made up of 15 amino acids. The CDR3 bases are TGTGCCAGCAGTTATGATGTGATGTACCAAGAGACCCAGTACTTC. Translating it yields CASSYDVMYQETQYF.

The chain links TRBV12-3 or TRBV12-4 to TRBJ1-2; 7 nucleotides align to TRBD1. J was trimmed by 8 bases and V by 7 bases; bases with no gene match: 13. The CDR3 totals 14 residues. The CDR3 coding sequence is TGTGCCAGCAAGGGACAGAAGATTCCGGGGGGCTACACCTTC. Protein sequence: CASKGQKIPGGYTF.

The rearrangement uses TRBV6-1 and TRBJ1-5; D is ambiguous. The CDR3 spans 13 residues. V lost 0 bases and J 5 bases, leaving 5 bases between the germline ends. Germline-derived CDR1 and CDR2 are MNHNS and SASEGT. CDR3 sequence reads: CASSEAGYQPQHF. DNA of the CDR3: TGTGCCAGCAGTGAAGCGGGTTATCAGCCCCAGCATTTT.

The chain is built from TRBV5-1 and TRBJ2-7, with no clear D. CDR3 size: 18 residues. Germline V gene sequence: CDR1 SGHRS, CDR2 YFSETQ. Deletions cut 0 bases from V and 7 bases from J, with 26 bases between. The CDR3 bases are TGCGCCAGCAGCTTGGAAGGGCCGATAAACCTAAGCCCTTGTGAGCAGTACTTC. It codes for CASSLEGPINLSPCEQYF.

This clonotype was detected many times. The chain has TRBV7-9 and TRBJ2-1; D remains unclear. This CDR3 has 10 residues. The germline V gene encodes CDR1 SEHNR and CDR2 FQNEAQ (reference sequence). V was pared by 6 bases and J by 6 bases, with 3 bases between. CDR3 DNA: TGTGCCAGCAGTTTCAATGAGCAGTTCTTC. The encoded protein is CASSFNEQFF. The complete variable domain, with remaining parts taken from reference TRBV7-9 and TRBJ2-1, reads DTGVSQNPRHKITKRGQNVTFRCDPISEHNRLYWYRQTLGQGPEFLTYFQNEAQLEKSRLLSDRFSAERPKGSFSTLEIQRTEQGDSAMYLCASSFNEQFFGPGTRLTVL.

The chain carries TRBV27 and TRBJ1-2; 7 bases are shared with TRBD1. In germline, CDR1 is MNHEY, CDR2 SMNVEV (reference sequence). The length of the CDR3 is 12 residues. With 8 bases clipped from V and 3 bases from J, the junction kept 3 bases outside the gene matches. The CDR3 DNA reads TGTGCCAGCGCCGGGACAGACTATGGCTACACCTTC. Protein: CASAGTDYGYTF.

For the CDR3, the DNA is TGTGCCAGCAGTTACTCGACGGGAGTGGGTTACGAGCAGTACTTC. Amino acids: CASSYSTGVGYEQYF. The rearrangement uses TRBV6-5 and TRBJ2-7; tentative D call: TRBD2 (6 bases). V was pared by 0 bases and J by 4 bases, with 13 bases between. CDR3 size: 15 residues. Germline assignment: CDR1 MNHEY and CDR2 SVGAGI.

This rearrangement joins TRBV20-1 to TRBJ1-2, with D unclear. Looked up from germline, CDR1 is DFQATT and CDR2 is SNEGSKA (reference sequence). Trimming removed 6 bases at V and 4 bases at J, with 6 bases between. The CDR3 length is 10 residues. The CDR3 DNA reads TGCAGTGCCGGGCTCTATGGCTACACCTTC. Translation: CSAGLYGYTF.

The chain employs TRBV7-9 and TRBJ2-4; tentatively, D is TRBD1 (8 bases). The better agreement between TRBJ2-7 and the DNA end casts doubt on the J call. The V gene's germline CDR1 is SEHNR and CDR2 FQNEAQ (reference sequence). The CDR3 runs to 14 residues. The CDR3 coding sequence is TGTGCCAGCAGCAAATTACAGGGGGGGTACGAGCAGTACTTC. This translates into CASSKLQGGYEQYF.

This clonotype was counted at least ten times. The chain is built from TRBV10-3 and TRBJ2-7; D is uncertain. Germline V gene lookup returns CDR1 ENHRY and CDR2 SYGVKD. The ends were cut back, 0 bases at V and 2 bases at J, with 8 bases in the middle. The CDR3 runs 14 residues. CDR3 loop: CAISESPNPYEQYF. In nucleotides, the CDR3 is TGTGCCATCAGTGAGTCACCCAACCCCTACGAGCAGTACTTC.

This rearrangement joins TRBV12-3 or TRBV12-4 to TRBJ1-1; D gene uncertain. Trimming cost V 6 bases and J 4 bases, with 12 bases left between them. The CDR3 totals 13 residues. The CDR3 loop is CASRQGQTTEAFF. In nucleotides, the CDR3 is TGTGCCAGCAGACAAGGCCAGACCACTGAAGCTTTCTTT.

The gene calls are TRBV12-3 or TRBV12-4 and TRBJ2-7; no clear D gene. This CDR3 comprises 11 residues. The V gene lost 9 bases and the J gene lost 5 bases, with 11 bases spanning the gap. CDR3 loop: CASPRGHEQYF. The DNA for the CDR3 is TGTGCCAGTCCCCGAGGCCACGAGCAGTACTTC.

There are a few counts of this clonotype. V is TRBV27 and J is TRBJ1-5; 7 bases line up with TRBD1. Germline V gene sequence: CDR1 MNHEY, CDR2 SMNVEV (reference sequence). The CDR3 runs 14 residues. Losses at the gene ends were 6 bases for V and 4 bases for J; bases not matched to a gene: 6. The DNA of the CDR3 is TGTGCCAGCAGGGTACAGGGGATGAATCAGCCCCAGCATTTT. It codes for CASRVQGMNQPQHF.